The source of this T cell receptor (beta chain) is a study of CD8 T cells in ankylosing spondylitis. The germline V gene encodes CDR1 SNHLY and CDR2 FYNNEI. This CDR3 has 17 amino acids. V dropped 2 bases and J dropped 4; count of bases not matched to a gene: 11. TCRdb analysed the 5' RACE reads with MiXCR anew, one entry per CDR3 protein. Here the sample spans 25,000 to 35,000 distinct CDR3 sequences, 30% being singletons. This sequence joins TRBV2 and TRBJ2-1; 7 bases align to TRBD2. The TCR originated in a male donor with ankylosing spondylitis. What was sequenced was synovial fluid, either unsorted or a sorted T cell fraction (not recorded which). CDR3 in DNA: TGTGCCAGCAGTGAATGGGGCAGCGGGAAAGTATACAATGAGCAGTTCTTC. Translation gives CASSEWGSGKVYNEQFF. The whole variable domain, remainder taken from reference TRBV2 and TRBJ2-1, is EPEVTQTPSHQVTQMGQEVILRCVPISNHLYFYWYRQILGQKVEFLVSFYNNEISEKSEIFDDQFSVERPDGSNFTLKIRSTKLEDSAMYFCASSEWGSGKVYNEQFFGPGTRLTVL.